The 2 T cell receptor beta chains below come from one sample, sequenced in a study of T-cell reconstitution after alpha-beta-depleted transplantation in children. This sample's TCRbeta library carried unique molecular identifier barcodes. Each CDR3 protein is one row after TCRdb ran MiXCR on the PCR reads. The repertoire holds around 250,000 distinct CDR3 sequences, with just under 8.5% as singletons. The sequencing used PBMCs, mostly from graft donor cells, collected 180 days after TCRalphabeta/CD19-depleted stem cell transplant. The receptors originated from a male patient between 5 and 17 years old who had a stem cell transplant for acute lymphoblastic leukemia, so the T cells may come from the graft donor.

This clonotype has more than one count but fewer than ten. V is TRBV7-3 and J is TRBJ2-1, with 11 bases that match TRBD2. In germline, CDR1 is SGHTA, CDR2 FQGTGA. There are 18 residues in the CDR3. V was clipped by 3 bases and J by 6 bases; unmatched bases: 13. CDR3 DNA: TGTGCCAGCAGCTTCACCCGGACGGGACTAGCGGCGAGCAATGAGCAGTTCTTC. It is translated as CASSFTRTGLAASNEQFF.

This clonotype occurred many times. The chain joins TRBV20-1 to TRBJ2-3; D assignment may be TRBD1 or TRBD2 (6 bases each). The CDR3 totals 15 residues. V was shortened by 1 base and J by 0 bases, with 11 bases between the two germline ends. The germline CDR1 and CDR2 sequences are DFQATT and SNEGSKA (reference sequence). The CDR3 loop is CSARVPGASTDTQYF. The CDR3 DNA is TGCAGTGCTAGAGTCCCGGGGGCAAGCACAGATACGCAGTATTTT.